This T cell receptor beta chain is drawn from a study of CD8 T cells in Susac syndrome. Germline-derived CDR1 and CDR2 are SGHTA and FQGNSA. The CDR3 covers 15 residues. V gave up 1 base and J gave up 5 bases, with 12 bases separating them. TCR beta sequences were obtained from blood CD8+ and CD4+ T cells. TEMRA cells were FACS-enriched, with CD8+ and CD4+ T cells isolated negatively. Reverse transcription of about 0.5 to 1 ug RNA was carried out with random hexamers. Amplification of TCR beta CDR3 by immunoSEQ multiplex PCR spanned 54 Vbeta and 13 Jbeta. Using its own MiXCR run on the immunoSEQ multiplex PCR reads, TCRdb lists one record per CDR3 protein. This table holds roughly 120,000 distinct CDR3 sequences, approximately 94% found once.

This clonotype originated in a human donor with multiple sclerosis. The chain is built from TRBV7-2 and TRBJ1-5; D remains ambiguous. The sequenced sample was CD4+ T cells from PBMCs. CDR3 amino acids: CASSLVAAGDQPQHF. CDR3 sequence (DNA): TGTGCCAGCAGCTTAGTGGCGGCGGGAGATCAGCCCCAGCATTTT. The full variable domain, rest sourced from reference TRBV7-2 and TRBJ1-5, is GAGVSQSPSNKVTEKGKDVELRCDPISGHTALYWYRQSLGQGLEFLIYFQGNSAPDKSGLPSDRFSAERTGGSVSTLTIQRTQQEDSAVYLCASSLVAAGDQPQHFGDGTRLSIL.